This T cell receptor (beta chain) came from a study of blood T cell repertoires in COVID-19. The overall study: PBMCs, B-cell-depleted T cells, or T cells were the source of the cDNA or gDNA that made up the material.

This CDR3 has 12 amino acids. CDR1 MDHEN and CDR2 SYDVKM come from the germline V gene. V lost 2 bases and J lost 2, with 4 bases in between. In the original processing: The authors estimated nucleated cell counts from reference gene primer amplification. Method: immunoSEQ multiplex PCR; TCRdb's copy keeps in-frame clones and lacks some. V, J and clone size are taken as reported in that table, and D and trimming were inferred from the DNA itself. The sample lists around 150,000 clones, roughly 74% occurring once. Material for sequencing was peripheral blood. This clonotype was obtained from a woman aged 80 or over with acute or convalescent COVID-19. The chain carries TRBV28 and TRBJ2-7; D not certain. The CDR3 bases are TGTGCCAGCAGTTTAATCGCCTACGAGCAGTACTTC. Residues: CASSLIAYEQYF.